The rows below give T cell receptor beta chains drawn from one sample of a study of PD-L1 blockade in urothelial cancer. Profiled with immunoSEQ multiplex PCR; TCRdb holds only in-frame clones, not every one. The profile shows about 51,000 clones, 70% to 90% of them singletons. The material was PBMCs, obtained around atezolizumab (anti-PD-L1) treatment. The receptors originated from a man aged 55 to 70 with urothelial cancer. Both conserved end residues are part of each CDR3. The D gene is left open where the match is weak. Size values are once, few and many counts, or a class for expanded clones, and some rows have none.

TRBJ2-7 TRBV19 NA TRBD2 TGTGCCAGTAGTCCAAATAGCGGGAGTATTTACGAGCAGTACTTC CASSPNSGSIYEQYF
TRBJ2-7 TRBV6-1 NA TRBD2 TGTGCCAGCAAGGCCGGAGCGGGGGACACCTACGAGCAGTACTTC CASKAGAGDTYEQYF
TRBJ2-5 TRBV27 NA TRBD1 TGTGCCAGCAGTAGACAGGGCTGGGAGACCCAGTACTTC CASSRQGWETQYF
TRBJ1-3 TRBV18 NA NA TGTGCCAGCTCACCAGGCCCAGGCTCTGGAAACACCATATATTTT CASSPGPGSGNTIYF
TRBJ2-2 TRBV10-1 NA NA TGCGCCAGCAGTGAGTCGGCGGAGGCCGGGGAGCTGTTTTTT CASSESAEAGELFF
TRBJ1-1 TRBV30 NA NA TGTGCCTGGAACAGTGATGGGAACACTGAAGCTTTCTTT CAWNSDGNTEAFF
TRBJ1-5 TRBV18 NA NA TGTGCCAGCTCACCCGGGACAAATAATCAGCCCCAGCATTTT CASSPGTNNQPQHF
TRBJ2-2 TRBV25-1 NA NA TGTGCCAGCAGTGAATCGGACAGGAACACCGGGGAGCTGTTTTTT CASSESDRNTGELFF
TRBJ2-7 TRBV6-5 once TRBD1 TGTGCCAGCAGCAGGGGACAGGGGCTCTACGAGCAGTACTTC CASSRGQGLYEQYF
TRBJ2-1 TRBV6-4 NA TRBD2 TGTGCCAGCAGTGACTCGAACCTAGCGGGGGTGGATGAGCAGTTCTTC CASSDSNLAGVDEQFF
TRBJ2-2 TRBV2 NA NA TGTGCCAGCAGTGCAGGGGAGGGGAACACCGGGGAGCTGTTTTTT CASSAGEGNTGELFF
TRBJ2-7 TRBV11-2 NA TRBD1 TGTGCCAGCAGCCGTACCGGGACAGGGAACTACGAGCAGTACTTC CASSRTGTGNYEQYF
TRBJ1-2 TRBV4-1 NA TRBD1 TGCGCCAGCAGCCAAGTGACGGGACAGTCAATCTATGGCTACACCTTC CASSQVTGQSIYGYTF
TRBJ1-4 TRBV2 NA TRBD1 TGTGCCAGCAGGAAGACAGGGGAGAGGTTGCTTGGGAGGTTTGCAACTAATGAAAAACTGTTTTTT CASRKTGERLLGRFATNEKLFF
TRBJ2-1 TRBV18 NA TRBD1 TGTGCCAGCTCACCACCGCAACGGACAGGCTCATACGGGTTGTACAATGAGCAGTTCTTC CASSPPQRTGSYGLYNEQFF
TRBJ1-2 TRBV9 NA NA TGTGCCAGCAGCCCATCAGGCAATACGGACTACACCTTC CASSPSGNTDYTF
TRBJ1-1 TRBV19 few TRBD1 TGTGCCAGCAGACAGGGGCCGGGGAACACTGAAGCTTTCTTT CASRQGPGNTEAFF
TRBJ2-1 TRBV10-3 NA TRBD1 TGTGCCATCAGTGAGTCGAGTGGGACAGGGACTTCCAATGAGCAGTTCTTC CAISESSGTGTSNEQFF
TRBJ2-1 TRBV5-8 NA TRBD2 TGTGCCAGCAGCCCTACGGGGAGGGCTATGCGGGACAATGAGCAGTTCTTC CASSPTGRAMRDNEQFF
TRBJ2-3 TRBV9 NA TRBD2 TGTGCCAGCAGCTACACCCTAGCGGGGGAGGGCACAGATACGCAGTATTTT CASSYTLAGEGTDTQYF
TRBJ2-1 TRBV6-6 NA NA TGTGCCAGCAGTTACCCTACTGTACGGGAGCAGTTCTTC CASSYPTVREQFF
TRBJ2-7 TRBV6-4 NA TRBD2 TGTGCCAGCAGCGGAGGTAGCGGGAGAGGCGAGCAGTACTTC CASSGGSGRGEQYF
TRBJ1-1 TRBV7-9 few TRBD1 TGTGCCAGCAGCTTAAGTGGAGGGGGCAACACTGAAGCTTTCTTT CASSLSGGGNTEAFF
TRBJ1-4 TRBV9 NA NA TGTGCCAGCAGCGTGACGGGGGGCTATGAAAAACTGTTTTTT CASSVTGGYEKLFF
TRBJ2-2 TRBV9 NA TRBD1 TGTGCCAGCAGCGTAGGGAGCATCAGGGGGACCGGGGAGCTGTTTTTT CASSVGSIRGTGELFF
TRBJ1-2 TRBV4-2 NA TRBD1 TGTGCCAGCAGCCAAGTGGGACAGGACTATGGCTACACCTTC CASSQVGQDYGYTF
TRBJ2-5 TRBV5-1 NA NA TGCGCCAGCAGCTCGGGCAGGGGCCAAGAGACCCAGTACTTC CASSSGRGQETQYF
TRBJ2-5 TRBV7-9 NA NA TGTGCCAGCAGCCCCGGGACACACCAAGAGACCCAGTACTTC CASSPGTHQETQYF
TRBJ1-3 TRBV6-1 NA NA TGTGCCAGCAGTGACTCCCAGGGACAAAGAAACACCATATATTTT CASSDSQGQRNTIYF
TRBJ1-5 TRBV18 NA NA TGTGCCAGCTCACCCAGTGTTGGCAATCAGCCCCAGCATTTT CASSPSVGNQPQHF
TRBJ1-1 TRBV19 NA NA TGTGCCAGTAGTCCTTTCAGCGGGTCCTTCACTGAAGCTTTCTTT CASSPFSGSFTEAFF
TRBJ2-2 TRBV6-5 NA NA TGTGCCAGCAGTTACTTTGGTCAGACCGGGGAGCTGTTTTTT CASSYFGQTGELFF
TRBJ1-6 TRBV2 NA TRBD1 TGTGCCAGCAGGTTCGACAGGGATTCACCCCTCCACTTT CASRFDRDSPLHF
TRBJ2-7 TRBV5-4 NA NA TGTGCCAGCAGCTTGGAAAGCTACGAGCAGTACTTC CASSLESYEQYF
TRBJ2-1 TRBV28 NA TRBD2 TGTGCCAGCAGTTACCTAGCGGGAGGGAATTACAATGAGCAGTTCTTC CASSYLAGGNYNEQFF
TRBJ1-1 TRBV2 once NA TGTGCCAGCAGTGACAGACAGAAGAACACTGAAGCTTTCTTT CASSDRQKNTEAFF
TRBJ1-5 TRBV27 NA NA TGTGCCAGCGCCACGGGGAATCAGCCCCAGCATTTT CASATGNQPQHF
TRBJ2-1 TRBV29-1 NA TRBD1 TGCAGCGCCATTACTCAGGACAGGGTGTACAATGAGCAGTTCTTC CSAITQDRVYNEQFF
TRBJ1-1 TRBV4-1 NA NA TGCGCCAGCAGCCAGGGCAGGGCGAACACTGAAGCTTTCTTT CASSQGRANTEAFF
TRBJ2-2 TRBV18 NA TRBD1 TGTGCCAGCTCAACCGGGACAGGGAACACCGGGGAGCTGTTTTTT CASSTGTGNTGELFF
TRBJ2-2 TRBV5-6 NA NA TGTGCCAGCAGCTTGGTTGCCGGGGAGACCGGGGAGCTGTTTTTT CASSLVAGETGELFF
TRBJ2-1 TRBV15 NA NA TGTGCCACCAGCTGGCGGGGAGGCAATGAGCAGTTCTTC CATSWRGGNEQFF
TRBJ2-7 TRBV5-1 NA TRBD1 TGCGCCAGCAGCCTGCGACAGGGGGCCAACGAGCAGTACTTC CASSLRQGANEQYF
TRBJ2-7 TRBV5-1 NA TRBD2 TGCGCCAGCAGTACTAGCGGGGGTAGAATTTACGAGCAGTACTTC CASSTSGGRIYEQYF
TRBJ1-2 TRBV5-8 NA TRBD1 TGTGCCAGCAGTCGACAGGGAACTAACTATGGCTACACCTTC CASSRQGTNYGYTF
TRBJ1-2 TRBV5-1 NA NA TGCGCCAGCAGCTTGGATGGAGAGAGGACGGGGTATGGCTACACCTTC CASSLDGERTGYGYTF
TRBJ2-4 TRBV28 NA TRBD2 TGTGCCAGCAGTCGGGGACTAGCGGAGTTAGCCAAAAACATTCAGTACTTC CASSRGLAELAKNIQYF